This TCR beta chain was recovered during a study of neurological immune-mediated disorders. The CDR3 runs 16 residues. The germline gives CDR1 SGDLS, CDR2 YYNGEE. Trimming shortened V by 3 bases and J by 0 bases, and 14 bases separated the two germline ends. MiXCR, run by TCRdb on the 5' RACE reads, gives a single entry per CDR3 protein. The table includes 75,000 to 85,000 distinct CDR3 sequences, more than 15% detected once. Sample: PBMCs. V gene TRBV9 combines with J gene TRBJ2-3; perhaps D is TRBD1 or TRBD2 (5 bases each). This sequence originates from a woman in her thirties or forties in good health. CDR3 in DNA: TGTGCCAGCAGCGCGAGGGTAAGGGGAAGCACAGATACGCAGTATTTT. Translating it yields CASSARVRGSTDTQYF.